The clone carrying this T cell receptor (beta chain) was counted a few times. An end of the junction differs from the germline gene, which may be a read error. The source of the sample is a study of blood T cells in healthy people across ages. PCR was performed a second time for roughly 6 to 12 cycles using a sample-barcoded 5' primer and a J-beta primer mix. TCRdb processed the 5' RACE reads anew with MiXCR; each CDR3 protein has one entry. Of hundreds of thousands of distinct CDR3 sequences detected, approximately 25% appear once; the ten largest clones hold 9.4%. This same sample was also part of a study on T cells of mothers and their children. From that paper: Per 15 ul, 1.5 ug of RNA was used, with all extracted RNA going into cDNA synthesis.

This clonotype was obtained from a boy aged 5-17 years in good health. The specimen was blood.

The CDR3 DNA reads TGTGCCACCACTGATAAAGGACTCCTCACAGATACGCAGTATTTT. As protein: CATTDKGLLTDTQYF. The chain links TRBV24-1 to TRBJ2-3, with D possibly being TRBD2 (5 bases). The V gene's germline CDR1 is KGHDR and CDR2 SFDVKD. The CDR3 is 15 amino acids.